The clone carrying this T cell receptor (beta chain) was found many times. Unique molecular identifiers were incorporated when the TCRbeta library was constructed. TCRdb fed the PCR reads into MiXCR, producing one record per CDR3 protein. The sample includes hundreds of thousands of distinct CDR3 sequences, roughly an eighth seen only once; the top ten take around 5.8%. The source of the sample is a study of T-cell reconstitution after alpha-beta-depleted transplantation in children. The CDR3 consists of 14 residues. V lost 8 bases, J lost 4 bases, and 15 bases lay in between. The TCR comes from a human donor who donated a stem cell graft to a child with combined immunodeficiency. Sample: PBMCs from the stem cell graft donor, taken from the stem cell graft. The chain employs TRBV12-3 or TRBV12-4 and TRBJ1-3, with D tentatively TRBD1 (5 bases). DNA of the CDR3: TGTGCCAGCGGTCCGAGGGGAAGAGGAAACACCATATATTTT. This translates into CASGPRGRGNTIYF.